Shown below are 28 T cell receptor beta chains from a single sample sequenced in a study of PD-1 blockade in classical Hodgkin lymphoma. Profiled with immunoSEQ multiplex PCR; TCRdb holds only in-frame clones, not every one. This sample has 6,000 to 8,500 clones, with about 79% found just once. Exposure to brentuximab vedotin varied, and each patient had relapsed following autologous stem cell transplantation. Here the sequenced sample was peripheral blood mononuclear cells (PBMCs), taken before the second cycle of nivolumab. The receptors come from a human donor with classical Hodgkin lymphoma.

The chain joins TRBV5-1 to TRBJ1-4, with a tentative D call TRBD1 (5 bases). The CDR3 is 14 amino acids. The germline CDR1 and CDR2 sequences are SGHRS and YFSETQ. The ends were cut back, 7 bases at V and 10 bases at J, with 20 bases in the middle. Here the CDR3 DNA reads TGCGCCAGCTCGGAGTTAGGGGCGGAAGGAAAACTGTTTTTT. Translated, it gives CASSELGAEGKLFF.

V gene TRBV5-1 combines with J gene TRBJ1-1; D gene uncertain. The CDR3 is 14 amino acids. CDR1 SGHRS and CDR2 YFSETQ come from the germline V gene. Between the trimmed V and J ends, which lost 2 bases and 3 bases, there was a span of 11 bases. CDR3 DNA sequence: TGCGCCAGCAGCTTCCCTACTTCGGACACTGAAGCTTTCTTT. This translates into CASSFPTSDTEAFF.

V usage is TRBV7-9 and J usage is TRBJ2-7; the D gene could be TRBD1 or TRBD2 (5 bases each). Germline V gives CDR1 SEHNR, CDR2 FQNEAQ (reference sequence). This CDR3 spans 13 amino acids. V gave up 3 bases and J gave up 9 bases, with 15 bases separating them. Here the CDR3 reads CASSLGDARGQYF. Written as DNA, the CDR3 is TGTGCCAGCAGCTTGGGGGACGCCCGGGGGCAGTACTTC.

CDR3 residues: CASSPQGRYGGEQFF. In DNA, the CDR3 is TGTGCCAGCAGCCCTCAGGGTCGCTACGGCGGTGAGCAGTTCTTC. The rearrangement uses TRBV7-2 and TRBJ2-1; perhaps TRBD1 as D (5 bases). CDR3 length: 15 residues. Germline CDR1 SGHTA, CDR2 FQGNSA. The germline V and J ends were trimmed by 5 bases and 9 bases, with 20 bases remaining between them.

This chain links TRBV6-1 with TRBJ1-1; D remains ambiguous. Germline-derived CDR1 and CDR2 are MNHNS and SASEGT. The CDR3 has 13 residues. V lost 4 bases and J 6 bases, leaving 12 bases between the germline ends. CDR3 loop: CASSVSSGSEAFF. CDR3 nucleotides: TGTGCCAGCAGTGTCTCATCGGGGTCTGAAGCTTTCTTT.

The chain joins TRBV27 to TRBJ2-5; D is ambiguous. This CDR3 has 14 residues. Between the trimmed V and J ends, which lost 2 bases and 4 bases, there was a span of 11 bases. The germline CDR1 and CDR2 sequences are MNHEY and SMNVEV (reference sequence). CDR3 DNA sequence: TGTGCCAGCAGTTTAGGTCTAGTAGGAGAGACCCAGTACTTC. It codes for CASSLGLVGETQYF.

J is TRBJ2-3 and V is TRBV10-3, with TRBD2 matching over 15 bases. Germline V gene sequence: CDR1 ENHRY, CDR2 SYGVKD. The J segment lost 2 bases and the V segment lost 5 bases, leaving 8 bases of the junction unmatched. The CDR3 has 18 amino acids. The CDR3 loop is CAISLGLAGGLFTDTQYF. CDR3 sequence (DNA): TGTGCCATCAGTTTAGGACTAGCGGGAGGGCTCTTCACAGATACGCAGTATTTT.

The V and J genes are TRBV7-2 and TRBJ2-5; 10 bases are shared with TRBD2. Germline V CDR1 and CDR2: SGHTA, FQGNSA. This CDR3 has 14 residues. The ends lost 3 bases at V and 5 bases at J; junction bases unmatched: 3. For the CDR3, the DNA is TGTGCCAGCAGCTTCTCTAGCGGGAGTGAGACCCAGTACTTC. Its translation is CASSFSSGSETQYF. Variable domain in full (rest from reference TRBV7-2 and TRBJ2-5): GAGVSQSPSNKVTEKGKDVELRCDPISGHTALYWYRQSLGQGLEFLIYFQGNSAPDKSGLPSDRFSAERTGGSVSTLTIQRTQQEDSAVYLCASSFSSGSETQYFGPGTRLLVL.

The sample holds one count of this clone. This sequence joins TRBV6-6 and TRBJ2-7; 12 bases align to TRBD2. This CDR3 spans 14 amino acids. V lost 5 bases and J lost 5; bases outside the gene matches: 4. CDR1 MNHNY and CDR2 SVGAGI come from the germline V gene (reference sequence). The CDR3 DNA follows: TGTGCCAGCAGTCCTACTAGCGGGAGGAACGAGCAGTACTTC. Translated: CASSPTSGRNEQYF.

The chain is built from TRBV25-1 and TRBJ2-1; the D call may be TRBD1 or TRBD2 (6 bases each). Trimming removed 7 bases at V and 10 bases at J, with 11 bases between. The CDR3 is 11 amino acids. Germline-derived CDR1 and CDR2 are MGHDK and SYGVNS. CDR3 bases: TGTGCCAGCAACGGGGGCCCCGAGCAGTTCTTC. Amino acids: CASNGGPEQFF.

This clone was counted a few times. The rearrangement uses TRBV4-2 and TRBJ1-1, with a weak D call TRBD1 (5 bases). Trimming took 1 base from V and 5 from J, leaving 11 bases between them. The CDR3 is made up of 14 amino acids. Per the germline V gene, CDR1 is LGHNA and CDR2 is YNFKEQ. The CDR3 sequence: CASSQAAGQTEAFF. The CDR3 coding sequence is TGTGCCAGCAGCCAAGCCGCAGGGCAGACTGAAGCTTTCTTT.

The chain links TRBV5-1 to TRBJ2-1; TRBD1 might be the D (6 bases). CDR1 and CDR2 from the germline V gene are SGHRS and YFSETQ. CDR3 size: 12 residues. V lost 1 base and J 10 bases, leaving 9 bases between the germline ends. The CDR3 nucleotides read TGCGCCAGCAGCTTGTATCAGGGGGAGCAGTTCTTC. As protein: CASSLYQGEQFF.

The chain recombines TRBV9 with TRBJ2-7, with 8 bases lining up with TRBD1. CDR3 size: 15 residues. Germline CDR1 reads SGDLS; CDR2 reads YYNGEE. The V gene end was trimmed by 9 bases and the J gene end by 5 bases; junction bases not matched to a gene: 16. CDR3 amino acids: CATFRTGIHGHEQYF. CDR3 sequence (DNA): TGTGCCACCTTCAGGACAGGGATCCATGGCCACGAGCAGTACTTC.

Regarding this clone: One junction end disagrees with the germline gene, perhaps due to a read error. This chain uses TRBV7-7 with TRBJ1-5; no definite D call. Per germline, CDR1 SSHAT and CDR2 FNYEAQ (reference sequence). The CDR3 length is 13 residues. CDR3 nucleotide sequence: TGTGCTAGCAGCTTGTCTTCCAATCAGCCCCAGCATTTT. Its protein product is CASSLSSNQPQHF.

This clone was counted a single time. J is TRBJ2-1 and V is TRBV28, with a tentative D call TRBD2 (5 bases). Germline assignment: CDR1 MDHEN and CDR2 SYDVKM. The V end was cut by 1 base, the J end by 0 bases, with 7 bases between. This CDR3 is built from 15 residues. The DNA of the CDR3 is TGTGCCAGCAGTTTATTAGCGTACTCCTACAATGAGCAGTTCTTC. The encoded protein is CASSLLAYSYNEQFF.

CDR3: CASSPQDDGTGELFF. In DNA, the CDR3 is TGTGCCAGCTCACCACAGGACGATGGCACCGGGGAGCTGTTTTTT. The chain couples TRBV18 to TRBJ2-2; D gene uncertain. Germline V CDR1 and CDR2: KGHSH, LQKENI. Trimming took off 1 base at V and 4 bases at J, with 10 bases between the two ends. This CDR3 is 15 amino acids long. Complete variable domain (other parts from reference TRBV18 and TRBJ2-2): NAGVMQNPRHLVRRRGQEARLRCSPMKGHSHVYWYRQLPEEGLKFMVYLQKENIIDESGMPKERFSAEFPKEGPSILRIQQVVRGDSAAYFCASSPQDDGTGELFFGEGSRLTVL.

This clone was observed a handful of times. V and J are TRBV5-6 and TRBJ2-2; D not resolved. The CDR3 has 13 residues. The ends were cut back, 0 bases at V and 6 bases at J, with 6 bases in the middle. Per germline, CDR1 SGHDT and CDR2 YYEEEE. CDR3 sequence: CASSLVAAGELFF. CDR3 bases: TGTGCCAGCAGCTTGGTGGCAGCCGGGGAGCTGTTTTTT.

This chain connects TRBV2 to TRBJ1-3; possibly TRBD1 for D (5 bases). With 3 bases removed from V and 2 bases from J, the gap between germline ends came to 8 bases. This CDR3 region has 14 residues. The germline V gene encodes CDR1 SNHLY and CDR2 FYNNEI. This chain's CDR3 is CASSEGTPGNTIYF. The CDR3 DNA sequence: TGTGCCAGCAGTGAGGGGACGCCTGGAAACACCATATATTTT.

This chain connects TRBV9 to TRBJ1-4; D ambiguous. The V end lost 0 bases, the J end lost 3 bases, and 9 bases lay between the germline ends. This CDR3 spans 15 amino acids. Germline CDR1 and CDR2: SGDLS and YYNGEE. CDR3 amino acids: CASSVGRAANEKLFF. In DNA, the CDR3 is TGTGCCAGCAGCGTAGGGCGGGCGGCTAATGAAAAACTGTTTTTT.

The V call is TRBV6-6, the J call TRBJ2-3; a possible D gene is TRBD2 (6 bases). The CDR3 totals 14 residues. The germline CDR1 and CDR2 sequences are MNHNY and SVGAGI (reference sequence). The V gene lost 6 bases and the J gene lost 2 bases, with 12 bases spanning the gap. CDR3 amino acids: CASSEPGLTDTQYF. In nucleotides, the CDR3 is TGTGCCAGCAGCGAGCCGGGACTCACAGATACGCAGTATTTT.

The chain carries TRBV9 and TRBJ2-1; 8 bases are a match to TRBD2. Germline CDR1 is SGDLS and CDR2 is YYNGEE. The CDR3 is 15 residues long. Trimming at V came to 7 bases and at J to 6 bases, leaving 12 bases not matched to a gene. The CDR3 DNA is TGTGCCAGCGGGACTGTTGGGACTAGGGGCAATGAGCAGTTCTTC. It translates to CASGTVGTRGNEQFF.

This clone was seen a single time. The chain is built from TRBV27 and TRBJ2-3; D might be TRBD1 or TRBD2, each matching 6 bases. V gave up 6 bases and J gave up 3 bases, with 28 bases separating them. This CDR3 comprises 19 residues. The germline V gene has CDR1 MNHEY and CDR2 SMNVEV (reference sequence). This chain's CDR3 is CASRLRGEENPLYTDTQYF. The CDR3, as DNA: TGTGCCAGCAGATTAAGGGGGGAGGAGAACCCTCTATATACAGATACGCAGTATTTT.

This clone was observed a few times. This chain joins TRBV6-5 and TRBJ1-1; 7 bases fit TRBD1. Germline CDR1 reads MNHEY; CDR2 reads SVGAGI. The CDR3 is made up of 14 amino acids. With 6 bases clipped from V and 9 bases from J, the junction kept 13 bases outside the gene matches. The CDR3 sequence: CASSPQGTVGKAFF. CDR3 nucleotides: TGTGCCAGCAGCCCACAGGGGACAGTCGGAAAAGCTTTCTTT.

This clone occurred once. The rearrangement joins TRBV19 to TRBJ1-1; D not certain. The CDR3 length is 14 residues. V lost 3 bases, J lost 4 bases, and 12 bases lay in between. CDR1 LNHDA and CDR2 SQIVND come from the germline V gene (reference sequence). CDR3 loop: CASSIGWPGTEAFF. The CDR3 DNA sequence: TGTGCCAGTAGTATTGGCTGGCCGGGCACTGAAGCTTTCTTT.

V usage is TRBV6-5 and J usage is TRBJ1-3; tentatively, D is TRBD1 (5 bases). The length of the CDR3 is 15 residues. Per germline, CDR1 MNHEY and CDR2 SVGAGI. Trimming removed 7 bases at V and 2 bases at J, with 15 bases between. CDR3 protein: CASTIGGGAGNTIYF. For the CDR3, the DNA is TGTGCCAGCACCATCGGGGGAGGGGCTGGAAACACCATATATTTT.

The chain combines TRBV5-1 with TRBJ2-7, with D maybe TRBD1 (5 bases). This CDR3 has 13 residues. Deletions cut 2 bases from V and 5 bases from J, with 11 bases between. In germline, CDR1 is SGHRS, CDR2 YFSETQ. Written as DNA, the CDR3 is TGCGCCAGCAGCTTTCTCCCGGACAACGAGCAGTACTTC. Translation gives CASSFLPDNEQYF. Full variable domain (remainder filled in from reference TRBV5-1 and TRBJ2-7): KAGVTQTPRYLIKTRGQQVTLSCSPISGHRSVSWYQQTPGQGLQFLFEYFSETQRNKGNFPGRFSGRQFSNSRSEMNVSTLELGDSALYLCASSFLPDNEQYFGPGTRLTVT.

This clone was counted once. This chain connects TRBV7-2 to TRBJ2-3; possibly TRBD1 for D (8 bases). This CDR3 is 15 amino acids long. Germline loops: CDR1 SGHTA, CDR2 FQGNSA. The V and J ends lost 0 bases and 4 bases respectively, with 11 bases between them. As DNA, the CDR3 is TGTGCCAGCAGCTTAGCAGCGGGACAGGCAGATACGCAGTATTTT. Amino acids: CASSLAAGQADTQYF.

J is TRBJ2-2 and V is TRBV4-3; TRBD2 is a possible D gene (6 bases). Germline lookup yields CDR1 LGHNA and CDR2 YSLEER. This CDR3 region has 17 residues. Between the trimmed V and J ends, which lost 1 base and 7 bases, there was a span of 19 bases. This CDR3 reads CASSQGPRWEDGGELFF. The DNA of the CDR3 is TGCGCCAGCAGCCAAGGCCCGAGGTGGGAGGATGGCGGGGAGCTGTTTTTT.